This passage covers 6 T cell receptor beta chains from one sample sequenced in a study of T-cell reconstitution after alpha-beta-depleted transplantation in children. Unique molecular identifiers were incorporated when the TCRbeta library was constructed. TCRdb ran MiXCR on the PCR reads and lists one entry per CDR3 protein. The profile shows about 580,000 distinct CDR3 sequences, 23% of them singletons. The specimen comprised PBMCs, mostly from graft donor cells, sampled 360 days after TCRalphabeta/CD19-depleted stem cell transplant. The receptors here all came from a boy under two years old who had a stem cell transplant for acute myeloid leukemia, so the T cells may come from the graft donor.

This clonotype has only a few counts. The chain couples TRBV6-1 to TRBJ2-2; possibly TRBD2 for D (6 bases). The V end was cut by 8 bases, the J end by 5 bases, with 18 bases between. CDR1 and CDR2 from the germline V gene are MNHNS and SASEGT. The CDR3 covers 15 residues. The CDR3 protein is CASAAGEVMTGELFF. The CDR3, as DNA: TGTGCCAGCGCGGCCGGGGAGGTGATGACCGGGGAGCTGTTTTTT.

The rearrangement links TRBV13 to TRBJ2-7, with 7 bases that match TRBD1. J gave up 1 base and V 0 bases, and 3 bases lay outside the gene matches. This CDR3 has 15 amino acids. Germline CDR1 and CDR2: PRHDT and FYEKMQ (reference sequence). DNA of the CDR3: TGTGCCAGCAGCTTAGGCGTGACAGGGTCCTACGAGCAGTACTTC. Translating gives CASSLGVTGSYEQYF.

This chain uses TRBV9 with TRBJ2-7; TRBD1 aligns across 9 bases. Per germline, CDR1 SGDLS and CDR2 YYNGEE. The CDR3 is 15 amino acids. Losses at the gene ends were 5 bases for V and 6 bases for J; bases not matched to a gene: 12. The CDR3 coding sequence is TGTGCCAGCAGTCGGACGGACAGGGGAGCCGCCGAGCAGTACTTC. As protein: CASSRTDRGAAEQYF.

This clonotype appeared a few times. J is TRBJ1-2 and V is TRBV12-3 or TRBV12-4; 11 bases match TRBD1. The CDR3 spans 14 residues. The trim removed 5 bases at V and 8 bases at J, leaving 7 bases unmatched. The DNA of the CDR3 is TGTGCCAGCAGTCCCCGGGGACAGGGGGGCGGCTACACCTTC. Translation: CASSPRGQGGGYTF.

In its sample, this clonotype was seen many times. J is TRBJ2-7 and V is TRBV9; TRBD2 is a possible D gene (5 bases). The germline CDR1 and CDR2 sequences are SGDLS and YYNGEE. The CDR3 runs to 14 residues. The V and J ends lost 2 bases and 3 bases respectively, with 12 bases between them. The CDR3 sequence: CASSVDGVFYEQYF. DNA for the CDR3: TGTGCCAGCAGCGTCGACGGGGTTTTCTACGAGCAGTACTTC.

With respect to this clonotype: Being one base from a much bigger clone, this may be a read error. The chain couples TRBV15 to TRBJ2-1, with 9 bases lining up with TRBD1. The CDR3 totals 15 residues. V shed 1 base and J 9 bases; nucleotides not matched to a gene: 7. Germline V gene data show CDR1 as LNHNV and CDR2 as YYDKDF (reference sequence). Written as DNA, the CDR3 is TGTGCCACCAGCAGAGGGAACAGGGGGCTGGGTGAGCAGTTCTTC. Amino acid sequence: CATSRGNRGLGEQFF.